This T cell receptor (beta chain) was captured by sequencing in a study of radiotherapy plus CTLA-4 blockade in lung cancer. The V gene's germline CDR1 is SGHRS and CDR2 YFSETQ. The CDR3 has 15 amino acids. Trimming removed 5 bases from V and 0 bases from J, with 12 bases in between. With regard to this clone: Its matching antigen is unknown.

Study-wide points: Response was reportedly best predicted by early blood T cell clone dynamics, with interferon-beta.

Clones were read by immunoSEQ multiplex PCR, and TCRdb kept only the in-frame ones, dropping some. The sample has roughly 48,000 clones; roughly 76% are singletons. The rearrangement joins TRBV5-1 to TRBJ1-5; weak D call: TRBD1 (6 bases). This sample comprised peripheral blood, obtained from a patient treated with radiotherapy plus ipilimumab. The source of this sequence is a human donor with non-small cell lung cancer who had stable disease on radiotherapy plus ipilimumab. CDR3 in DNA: TGCGCCAGCAGTTCAGGGGTGGATAGCAATCAGCCCCAGCATTTT. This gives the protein CASSSGVDSNQPQHF. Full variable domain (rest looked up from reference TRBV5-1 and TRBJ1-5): KAGVTQTPRYLIKTRGQQVTLSCSPISGHRSVSWYQQTPGQGLQFLFEYFSETQRNKGNFPGRFSGRQFSNSRSEMNVSTLELGDSALYLCASSSGVDSNQPQHFGDGTRLSIL.